The clone carrying this T cell receptor (beta chain) was recorded only once. Antigen specificity is unknown. V was clipped by 0 bases and J by 5 bases; unmatched bases: 4. The CDR3 has 15 amino acids. Germline V gene data show CDR1 as SGHNT and CDR2 as YYREEE (reference sequence). This entry belongs to a study of T cells in Graves' hyperthyroidism and ophthalmopathy. Ophthalmopathy in the patients scored at least 3 on Clinical Activity Score and at least 4 on NOSPECS grade, lasting under 3 months. Uncontrolled infection, other autoimmune disease, pregnancy or lactation disqualified patients from enrolment. The TCR beta CDR3 regions underwent amplification using RNA transcripts as the source. The HTBI primer set drove a first-round RT-PCR of the TCR CDR3. One entry per CDR3 protein results from TCRdb running MiXCR on the multiplex PCR reads. The data hold 500,000 to 800,000 distinct CDR3 sequences, with about 14% observed a single time.

Study findings and constraints: The majority of expanded thyroid clonotypes above 0.001 also appeared in blood.

The chain links TRBV5-4 to TRBJ1-4; 7 nucleotides match TRBD1. This clonotype was sampled from a woman aged 45-65 years with Graves' ophthalmopathy. The sample taken for sequencing was blood. CDR3 nucleotide sequence: TGTGCCAGCAGCTTGGGAGGGGGCAAGAATGAAAAACTGTTTTTT. It encodes CASSLGGGKNEKLFF. Filled out from reference TRBV5-4 and TRBJ1-4, the complete variable domain reads ETGVTQSPTHLIKTRGQQVTLRCSSQSGHNTVSWYQQALGQGPQFIFQYYREEENGRGNFPPRFSGLQFPNYSSELNVNALELDDSALYLCASSLGGGKNEKLFFGSGTQLSVL.